The present TCR beta chain was sequenced within a study of blood T cell repertoires in COVID-19. Study as a whole: Some COVID-19 samples were acute and others convalescent; all came from the United States, Italy and Spain. Sample material is recorded as cDNA or gDNA derived from T cells, B-cell-depleted T cells, or PBMCs.

With respect to this clone: Mismatch with germline at one junction end may stem from a read error.

The CDR3 contains 13 residues. Germline-derived CDR1 and CDR2 are SSHAT and FNYEAQ (reference sequence). Individuals aged roughly 18 to 90 years were recruited from fewer than 25 US areas. As processed by the authors: Amplification with reference gene primers provided the estimates of nucleated cell counts. The method was immunoSEQ multiplex PCR; TCRdb's version includes in-frame clones alone and lacks a portion of them. That table gives V, J and clone size, and the DNA gave D and trimming. The table lists 210,000 or so clones, 80% to 90% of them singletons. The sequence was obtained from a woman under 40 who had been exposed to COVID-19. Sequenced material: PBMCs or T cells enriched from blood (not recorded which). The chain links TRBV7-7 to TRBJ2-2; D unresolved. In DNA form, the CDR3 reads TGTGCTAGCAGCTTACGAGTTGCCGGGGAGCTGTTTTTT. Translating it yields CASSLRVAGELFF.